This paragraph reports one T cell receptor beta chain. This entry is derived from a study of shared clonotypes between healthy human individuals. V lost 5 bases to trimming and J lost 7 bases; unmatched junction nucleotides: 6. CDR3 length: 13 amino acids. Germline V gene lookup returns CDR1 SGHNT and CDR2 YYREEE (reference sequence). Clones were sequenced by immunoSEQ multiplex PCR, and TCRdb holds only the in-frame ones, with some missing. The table lists 2 million to 2.5 million clones, 90% to 97% of them singletons. There were only Caucasian adults among the donors, and all lived in Nashville, Tennessee.

The sequenced material came from naive CD4+ T cells sorted from blood. Sample subset: CD45RA+ positively selected. The sequence was obtained from a man aged 18-30 years in good health. The chain combines TRBV5-4 with TRBJ1-1; 9 bases map to TRBD1. The chain's CDR3 is CASSVDRGGEAFF. As DNA, the CDR3 is TGTGCCAGCAGTGTGGACAGGGGCGGTGAAGCTTTCTTT.